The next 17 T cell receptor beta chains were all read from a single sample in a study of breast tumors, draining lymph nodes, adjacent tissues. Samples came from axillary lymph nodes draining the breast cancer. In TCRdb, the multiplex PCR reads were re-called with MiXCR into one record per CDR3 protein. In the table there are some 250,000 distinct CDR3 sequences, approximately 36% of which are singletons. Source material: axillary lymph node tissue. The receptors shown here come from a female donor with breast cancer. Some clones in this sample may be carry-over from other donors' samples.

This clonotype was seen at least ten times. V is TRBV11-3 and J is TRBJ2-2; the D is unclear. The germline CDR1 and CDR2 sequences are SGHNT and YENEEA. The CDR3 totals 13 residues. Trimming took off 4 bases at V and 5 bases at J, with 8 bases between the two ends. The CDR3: CASSSLRTGELFF. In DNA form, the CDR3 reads TGTGCCAGCAGCTCCCTAAGGACCGGGGAGCTGTTTTTT.

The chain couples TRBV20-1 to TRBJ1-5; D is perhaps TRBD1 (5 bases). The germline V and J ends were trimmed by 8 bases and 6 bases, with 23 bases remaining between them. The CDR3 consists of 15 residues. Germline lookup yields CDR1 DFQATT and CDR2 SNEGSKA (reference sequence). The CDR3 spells CSPLGGQGWTQPQHF. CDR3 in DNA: TGCAGTCCCCTGGGAGGGCAGGGCTGGACTCAGCCCCAGCATTTT.

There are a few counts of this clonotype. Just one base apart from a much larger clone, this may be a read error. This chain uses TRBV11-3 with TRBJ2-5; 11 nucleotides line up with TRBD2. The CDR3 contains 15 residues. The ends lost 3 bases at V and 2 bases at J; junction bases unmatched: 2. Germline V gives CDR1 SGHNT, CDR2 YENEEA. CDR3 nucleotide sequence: TGTGCCAGCAGCTTGGGACTAGCGGCACAAGAGACCCAGTACTTC. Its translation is CASSLGLAAQETQYF.

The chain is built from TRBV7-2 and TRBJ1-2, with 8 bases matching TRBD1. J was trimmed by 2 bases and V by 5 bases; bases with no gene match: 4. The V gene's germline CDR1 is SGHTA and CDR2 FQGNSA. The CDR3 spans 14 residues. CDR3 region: CASSAQGGNYGYTF. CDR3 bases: TGTGCCAGCAGCGCACAGGGGGGGAACTATGGCTACACCTTC. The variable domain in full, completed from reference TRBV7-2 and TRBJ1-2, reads GAGVSQSPSNKVTEKGKDVELRCDPISGHTALYWYRQSLGQGLEFLIYFQGNSAPDKSGLPSDRFSAERTGGSVSTLTIQRTQQEDSAVYLCASSAQGGNYGYTFGSGTRLTVV.

CDR3 DNA sequence: TGCGCCAGCAGCTTGGGGTCAGGAGTATACAATGAGCAGTATTTT. Protein: CASSLGSGVYNEQYF. The rearrangement links TRBV5-1 to TRBJ2-3; no clear D gene. The V end lost 0 bases, the J end lost 11 bases, and 19 bases lay between the germline ends. CDR3 length equals 15 residues. From germline, CDR1 is SGHRS and CDR2 YFSETQ.

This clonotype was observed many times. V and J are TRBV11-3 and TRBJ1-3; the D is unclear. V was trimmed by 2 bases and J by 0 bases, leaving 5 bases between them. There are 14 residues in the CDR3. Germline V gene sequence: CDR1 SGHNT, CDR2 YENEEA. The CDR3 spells CASSLTNSGNTIYF. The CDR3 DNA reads TGTGCCAGCAGCTTAACGAACTCTGGAAACACCATATATTTT.

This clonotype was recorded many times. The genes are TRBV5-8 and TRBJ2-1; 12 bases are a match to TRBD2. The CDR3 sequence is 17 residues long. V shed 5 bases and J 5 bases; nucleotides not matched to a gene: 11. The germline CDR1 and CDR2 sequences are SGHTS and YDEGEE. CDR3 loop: CASRPTPSGRGNNEQFF. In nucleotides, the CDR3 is TGTGCCAGCAGACCTACTCCTAGCGGGAGGGGTAACAATGAGCAGTTCTTC.

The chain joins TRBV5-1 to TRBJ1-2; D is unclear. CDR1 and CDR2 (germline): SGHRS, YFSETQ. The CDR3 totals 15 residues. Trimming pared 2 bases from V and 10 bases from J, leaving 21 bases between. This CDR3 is CASSLGLAGGPAYTF. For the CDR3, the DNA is TGCGCCAGCAGCTTAGGACTAGCGGGAGGGCCGGCCTACACCTTC.

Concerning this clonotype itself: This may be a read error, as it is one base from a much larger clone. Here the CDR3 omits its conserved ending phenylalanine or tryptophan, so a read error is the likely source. Here the CDR3 DNA reads TGTGCCAGTAGATCCAGCGGGCAGCGGGAGGGCGGCGAGCAGTACTCC. Translated, it gives CASRSSGQREGGEQYS. The chain has TRBV19 and TRBJ2-7, with 10 bases fitting TRBD2. Germline assignment: CDR1 LNHDA and CDR2 SQIVND (reference sequence). J lost 6 bases, V lost 6 bases, and 14 bases had no gene match. CDR3 length: 16 residues.

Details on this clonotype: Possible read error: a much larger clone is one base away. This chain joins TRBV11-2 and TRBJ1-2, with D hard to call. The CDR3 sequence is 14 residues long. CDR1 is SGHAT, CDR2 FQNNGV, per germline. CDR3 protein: CASSVDPVRGGYTF. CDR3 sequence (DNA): TGTGCCAGCAGCGTAGATCCGGTCCGAGGGGGCTACACCTTC.

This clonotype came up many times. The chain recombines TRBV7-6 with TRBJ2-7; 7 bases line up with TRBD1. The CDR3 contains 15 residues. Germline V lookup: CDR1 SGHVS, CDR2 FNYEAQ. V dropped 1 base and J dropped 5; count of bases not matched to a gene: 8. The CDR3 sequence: CASSLDRGMNDEQYF. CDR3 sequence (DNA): TGTGCCAGCAGCTTAGACAGGGGTATGAACGACGAGCAGTACTTC.

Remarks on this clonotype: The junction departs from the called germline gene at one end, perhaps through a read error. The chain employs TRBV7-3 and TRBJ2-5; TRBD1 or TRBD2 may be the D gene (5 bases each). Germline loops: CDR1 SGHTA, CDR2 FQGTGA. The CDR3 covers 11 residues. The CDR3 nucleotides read TGTGCCAGCAGGAGGGGAGAGGCCCAGTACTTC. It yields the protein CASRRGEAQYF.

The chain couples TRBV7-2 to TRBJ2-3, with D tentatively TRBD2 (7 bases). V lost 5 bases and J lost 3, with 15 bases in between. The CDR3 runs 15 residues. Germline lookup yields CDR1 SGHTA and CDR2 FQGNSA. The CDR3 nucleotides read TGTGCCAGCAGCCACTGGGGGGGACATACAGATACGCAGTATTTT. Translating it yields CASSHWGGHTDTQYF.

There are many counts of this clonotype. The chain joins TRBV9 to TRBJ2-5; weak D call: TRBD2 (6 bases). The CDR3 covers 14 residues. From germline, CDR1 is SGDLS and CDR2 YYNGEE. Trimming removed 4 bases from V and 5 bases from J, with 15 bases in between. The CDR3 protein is CASSRGTPGETQYF. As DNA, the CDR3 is TGTGCCAGCAGCCGCGGGACTCCCGGGGAGACCCAGTACTTC.

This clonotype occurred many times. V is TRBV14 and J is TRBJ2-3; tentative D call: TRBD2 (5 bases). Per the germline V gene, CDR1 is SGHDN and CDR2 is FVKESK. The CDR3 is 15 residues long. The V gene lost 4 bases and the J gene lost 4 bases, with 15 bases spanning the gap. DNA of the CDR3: TGTGCCAGCAGCCCACGACTCGGGGTTCCAGATACGCAGTATTTT. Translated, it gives CASSPRLGVPDTQYF.

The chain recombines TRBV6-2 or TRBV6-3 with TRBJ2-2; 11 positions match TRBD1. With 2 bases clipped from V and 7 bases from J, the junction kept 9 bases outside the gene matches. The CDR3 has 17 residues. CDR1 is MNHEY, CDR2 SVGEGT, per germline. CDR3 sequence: CASSYPGQGVPSGELFF. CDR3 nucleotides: TGTGCCAGCAGTTACCCGGGACAGGGGGTCCCGAGCGGGGAGCTGTTTTTT.

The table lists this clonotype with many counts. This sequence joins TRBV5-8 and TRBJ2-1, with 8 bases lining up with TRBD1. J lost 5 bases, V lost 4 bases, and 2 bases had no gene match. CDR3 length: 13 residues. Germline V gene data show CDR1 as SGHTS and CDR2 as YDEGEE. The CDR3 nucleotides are TGTGCCAGCAGCCTGGACAGGGACAATGAGCAGTTCTTC. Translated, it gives CASSLDRDNEQFF.